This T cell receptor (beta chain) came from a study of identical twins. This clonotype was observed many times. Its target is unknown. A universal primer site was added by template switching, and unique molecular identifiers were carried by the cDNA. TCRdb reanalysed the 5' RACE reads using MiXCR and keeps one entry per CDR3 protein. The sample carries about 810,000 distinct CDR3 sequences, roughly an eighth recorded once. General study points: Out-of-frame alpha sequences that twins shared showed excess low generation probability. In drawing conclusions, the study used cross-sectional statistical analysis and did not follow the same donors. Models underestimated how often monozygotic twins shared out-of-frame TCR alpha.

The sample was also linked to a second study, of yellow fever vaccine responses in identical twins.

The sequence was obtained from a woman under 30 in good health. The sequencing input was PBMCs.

Here the CDR3 DNA reads TGTGCCAGCACTTCTAGCGGGAGAGGAAATGAGCAGTTCTTC. Protein sequence: CASTSSGRGNEQFF. The chain links TRBV6-5 to TRBJ2-1; 10 bases align to TRBD2. The V gene end was trimmed by 7 bases and the J gene end by 7 bases; junction bases not matched to a gene: 7. The CDR3 spans 14 residues. CDR1 MNHEY and CDR2 SVGAGI come from the germline V gene.